A few counts support the clone carrying this TCR beta chain. The antigen remains undetermined. CDR3 length: 18 amino acids. Germline V gene data show CDR1 as SGHRS and CDR2 as YFSETQ. The V end was cut by 1 base, the J end by 0 bases, with 19 bases between. TCRdb reprocessed the 5' RACE reads with MiXCR, giving one entry per CDR3 protein. The profile covers over 95,000 distinct CDR3 sequences, with approximately 21% appearing a single time and around 41% taken by the ten largest. This sample stems from a study of T-cell memory formation after mild COVID-19. Study-level points and caveats: Chiefly within CM and EM were the contracting CD4+ clones; CD8+ ones were within EMRA. Second-wave clones reaching peak frequency on day 37 lacked confirmed SARS-CoV-2 specificity. Clones that contracted from day 15 to 85 had balanced CD4/CD8; later expanders were CD4+ biased.

The rearrangement links TRBV5-1 to TRBJ1-2; unclear D gene. The receptor comes from a man younger than 35 who had mild COVID-19 (a few samples of this study predate the infection). Cell type and time point are not known. The sequencing input was PBMCs or a T cell subset sorted from them (not recorded which). Here the CDR3 DNA reads TGCGCCAGCAGCTTGATGTTGGCAGGCCTAAATCCTAACTATGGCTACACCTTC. This codes for CASSLMLAGLNPNYGYTF.